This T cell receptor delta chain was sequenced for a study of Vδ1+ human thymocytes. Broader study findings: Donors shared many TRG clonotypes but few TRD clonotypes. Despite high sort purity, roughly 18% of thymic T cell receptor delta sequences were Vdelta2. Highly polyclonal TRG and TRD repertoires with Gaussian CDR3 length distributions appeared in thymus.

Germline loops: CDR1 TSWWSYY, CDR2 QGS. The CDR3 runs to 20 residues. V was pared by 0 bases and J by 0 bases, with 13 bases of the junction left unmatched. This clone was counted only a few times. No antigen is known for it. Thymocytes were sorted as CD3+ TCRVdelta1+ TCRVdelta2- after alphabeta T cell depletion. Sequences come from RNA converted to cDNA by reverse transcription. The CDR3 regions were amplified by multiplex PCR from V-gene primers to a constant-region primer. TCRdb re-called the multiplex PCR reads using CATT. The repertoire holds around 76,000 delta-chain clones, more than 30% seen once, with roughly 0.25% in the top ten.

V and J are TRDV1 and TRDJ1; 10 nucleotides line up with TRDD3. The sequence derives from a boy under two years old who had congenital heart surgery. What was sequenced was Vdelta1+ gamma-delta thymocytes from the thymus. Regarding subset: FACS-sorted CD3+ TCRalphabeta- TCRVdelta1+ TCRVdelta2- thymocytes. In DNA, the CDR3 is TGTGCTCTTGGGGAACTCTTCCCCCGACTGGGGGATCGGTACACCGATAAACTCATCTTT. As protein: CALGELFPRLGDRYTDKLIF.